A single sample is the source of the 15 T cell receptor beta chains below, sequenced in a study of EBV T-cell therapy then PD-1 blockade in nasopharyngeal carcinoma. The protocol was immunoSEQ multiplex PCR, while the TCRdb copy is restricted to in-frame clones and leaves out a portion. In the table there are about 21,000 clones, approximately 79% of which are singletons. Specified time point: 266 days after commencement of treatment, after nivolumab therapy. Treatment specified: AdE1-LMPpoly-expanded autologous EBV-specific T-cell therapy followed by anti-PD-1 nivolumab. No cognate antigen is known for these TCRs. The sequencing here drew on CD8+ T cells from blood, taken around day 250 from a patient whose treatment included autologous EBV-specific T cells and nivolumab. Receptors originate from a man aged 40-50 years with nasopharyngeal carcinoma.

The chain joins TRBV20-1 to TRBJ1-5; D not resolved. Trimming stripped 3 bases from V and 3 bases from J, with 9 bases between. Germline V lookup: CDR1 DFQATT, CDR2 SNEGSKA (reference sequence). The CDR3 is 13 amino acids. CDR3 in amino acids: CSASSVANQPQHF. The CDR3 DNA reads as TGCAGTGCTAGTAGCGTTGCCAATCAGCCCCAGCATTTT.

A single count supports this clone. The rearrangement links TRBV13 to TRBJ2-2; TRBD2 matches 13 bases. Germline V CDR1 and CDR2: PRHDT, FYEKMQ (reference sequence). The CDR3 loop spans 18 amino acids. With V trimmed by 4 bases and J by 4 bases, 9 bases remained unmatched. CDR3 in DNA: TGTGCCAGCAGCTCCAGAGGACTAGCGGGGGTCGGCACCGGGGAGCTGTTTTTT. Translated: CASSSRGLAGVGTGELFF.

V gene TRBV4-3 combines with J gene TRBJ1-1; D is unclear. Germline-derived CDR1 and CDR2 are LGHNA and YSLEER. The CDR3 loop spans 15 amino acids. V was pared by 4 bases and J by 1 base, with 13 bases between. CDR3 amino acids: CASSPRLNRNTEAFF. The CDR3, as DNA: TGCGCCAGCAGCCCGCGGCTAAATCGGAACACTGAAGCTTTCTTT.

This clone is deemed medium-sized. The gene calls are TRBV7-9 and TRBJ2-1; 14 bases are a match to TRBD2. V was pared by 8 bases and J by 10 bases, with 7 bases of the junction left unmatched. CDR1 is SEHNR and CDR2 is FQNEAQ in the germline V gene (reference sequence). The CDR3 loop spans 14 amino acids. CDR3 coding DNA: TGTGCCAGCGTGGGACTAGCGGGGGTCTGGGAGCAGTTCTTC. Encoded protein: CASVGLAGVWEQFF.

This clone has a count of ten or more. The J gene is TRBJ2-7, the V gene TRBV4-1, with D perhaps TRBD1 (5 bases). The CDR3 is 15 amino acids. V lost 1 base and J 0 bases, leaving 10 bases between the germline ends. CDR1 is MGHRA and CDR2 is YSYEKL in the germline V gene. The CDR3 DNA sequence: TGCGCCAGCAGCCAAGGGGGCGGACCCTCCTACGAGCAGTACTTC. The encoded protein is CASSQGGGPSYEQYF.

The chain uses TRBV15 and TRBJ1-4; 8 nucleotides match TRBD1. The V and J ends lost 0 bases and 8 bases, in that order; junction bases with no gene match: 17. The CDR3 loop spans 19 amino acids. Per germline, CDR1 LNHNV and CDR2 YYDKDF (reference sequence). The CDR3 nucleotides are TGTGCCACCAGCAGAGATTCTCGTGACTCGACAGGGGTTGTAGAAAAACTGTTTTTT. This codes for CATSRDSRDSTGVVEKLFF. The full variable domain, with the rest looked up from reference TRBV15 and TRBJ1-4, is DAMVIQNPRYQVTQFGKPVTLSCSQTLNHNVMYWYQQKSSQAPKLLFHYYDKDFNNEADTPDNFQSRRPNTSFCFLDIRSPGLGDTAMYLCATSRDSRDSTGVVEKLFFGSGTQLSVL.

This clone turned up a few times. The gene calls are TRBV12-3 or TRBV12-4 and TRBJ1-1, with TRBD1 as a possible D gene (6 bases). Deletions cut 7 bases from V and 4 bases from J, with 10 bases between. CDR3 length equals 12 residues. CDR3 in amino acids: CASITGSTEAFF. CDR3 DNA sequence: TGTGCCAGCATCACAGGGAGCACTGAAGCTTTCTTT.

Concerning this clone itself: Germline is not matched at one junction end, which may reflect a read error. The chain couples TRBV19 to TRBJ2-3; 8 nucleotides match TRBD2. This CDR3 is 14 amino acids long. Germline-derived CDR1 and CDR2 are LNHDA and SQIVND (reference sequence). The CDR3 reads CASSIGAGADTQYF. The CDR3 nucleotides are TGTGCCAGTAGCATAGGAGCGGGGGCAGATACGCAGTATTTT.

The chain recombines TRBV7-6 with TRBJ2-1, with a weak D call TRBD2 (7 bases). Germline V gene data show CDR1 as SGHVS and CDR2 as FNYEAQ. The CDR3 has 18 amino acids. The V and J ends lost 5 bases and 1 base respectively, with 21 bases between them. CDR3 bases: TGTGCCAGCAGCCTGAAGGGGGGGCCCTTCGGGTCCTACAATGAGCAGTTCTTC. Translated: CASSLKGGPFGSYNEQFF.

The V call is TRBV27, the J call TRBJ2-5, with D unresolved. V lost 6 bases to trimming and J lost 4 bases, with 12 bases between them. The CDR3 is 13 amino acids. The germline V gene has CDR1 MNHEY and CDR2 SMNVEV (reference sequence). In DNA form, the CDR3 reads TGTGCCAGCAGCGTGGACGGACCAGAGACCCAGTACTTC. Translating it yields CASSVDGPETQYF.

The genes are TRBV15 and TRBJ1-6; no clear D. The CDR3 is 15 amino acids. CDR1 is LNHNV, CDR2 YYDKDF, per germline (reference sequence). V was pared by 3 bases and J by 9 bases, with 15 bases between. The DNA of the CDR3 is TGTGCCACCAGCAGGAAGGGCTTGACCCTTTCACCCCTCCACTTT. Translated: CATSRKGLTLSPLHF.

The chain carries TRBV9 and TRBJ2-1; the match to TRBD2 covers 8 bases. The CDR3 has 14 amino acids. Germline trimming cut 7 bases from V and 10 bases from J; bases unmatched to any gene: 13. CDR1 is SGDLS and CDR2 is YYNGEE in the germline V gene. CDR3 coding DNA: TGTGCCAGCTACGGGGGGGGGCGCCAGCCCGAGCAGTTCTTC. Amino acid sequence: CASYGGGRQPEQFF.

V and J are TRBV6-5 and TRBJ1-6; TRBD1 agrees at 7 bases. The CDR3 covers 14 residues. The J segment lost 9 bases and the V segment lost 6 bases, leaving 8 bases of the junction unmatched. Germline V gene lookup returns CDR1 MNHEY and CDR2 SVGAGI. CDR3 sequence reads: CASSLGQAGSPLHF. The CDR3 DNA reads TGTGCCAGCAGCTTAGGACAGGCCGGTTCACCCCTCCACTTT.

The J gene is TRBJ1-4, the V gene TRBV10-3, with D tentatively TRBD1 (5 bases). Germline CDR1 ENHRY, CDR2 SYGVKD. The CDR3 has 13 amino acids. V lost 0 bases and J lost 13, with 12 bases in between. For the CDR3, the DNA is TGTGCCATCAGTGAGTCAGGGGAAAGGGGACTGTTTTTT. This sequence encodes CAISESGERGLFF.

The V gene is TRBV7-9, the J gene TRBJ1-6; D ambiguous. V shed 9 bases and J shed 10 bases, with 13 bases lying between them. Germline V gene lookup returns CDR1 SEHNR and CDR2 FQNEAQ (reference sequence). There are 12 residues in the CDR3. The CDR3 protein is CASEKGGSPLHF. In DNA, the CDR3 is TGTGCCAGTGAGAAAGGAGGATCACCCCTCCACTTT. Variable domain in full (rest from reference TRBV7-9 and TRBJ1-6): DTGVSQNPRHKITKRGQNVTFRCDPISEHNRLYWYRQTLGQGPEFLTYFQNEAQLEKSRLLSDRFSAERPKGSFSTLEIQRTEQGDSAMYLCASEKGGSPLHFGNGTRLTVT.